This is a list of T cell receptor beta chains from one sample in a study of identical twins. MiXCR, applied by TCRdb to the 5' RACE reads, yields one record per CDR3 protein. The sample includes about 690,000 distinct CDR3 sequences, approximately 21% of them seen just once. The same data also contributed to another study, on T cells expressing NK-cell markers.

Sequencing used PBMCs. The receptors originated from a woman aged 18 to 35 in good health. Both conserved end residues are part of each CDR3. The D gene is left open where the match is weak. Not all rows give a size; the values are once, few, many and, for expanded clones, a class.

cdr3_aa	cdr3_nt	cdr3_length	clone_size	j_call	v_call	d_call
CALRGREGYTF	TGTGCCCTCCGGGGGAGGGAGGGCTACACCTTC	11	few	TRBJ1-2	TRBV12-3/TRBV12-4	NA
CASSYRDRYSNQPQHF	TGTGCCAGCAGTTACCGGGACAGGTATAGCAATCAGCCCCAGCATTTT	16	NA	TRBJ1-5	TRBV12-3/TRBV12-4	TRBD1
CASSSRDEQFF	TGTGCCAGCAGTTCTCGGGATGAGCAGTTCTTC	11	many	TRBJ2-1	TRBV6-6	NA
CASAITNTGELFF	TGCGCCAGCGCGATTACCAACACCGGGGAGCTGTTTTTT	13	NA	TRBJ2-2	TRBV5-1	NA
CASSSSPGTQYF	TGTGCCAGCAGCAGCTCCCCCGGGACCCAGTACTTC	12	NA	TRBJ2-5	TRBV7-2	NA
CASSVEGYGYTF	TGTGCCAGCAGCGTAGAGGGCTATGGCTACACCTTC	12	few	TRBJ1-2	TRBV9	NA
CASSFVSANTGELFF	TGTGCCAGCAGCTTTGTCAGCGCGAACACCGGGGAGCTGTTTTTT	15	NA	TRBJ2-2	TRBV5-5	NA
CASSYIGRGGGEQFF	TGTGCCAGCAGTTACATTGGTCGGGGAGGTGGGGAGCAGTTCTTC	15	NA	TRBJ2-1	TRBV6-5	NA
CASSQVWGGFGIYEQYF	TGCGCCAGCAGCCAAGTTTGGGGGGGCTTCGGGATCTACGAGCAGTACTTC	17	few	TRBJ2-7	TRBV4-3	NA
CASSEGGGLNEQFF	TGTGCCAGCAGTGAAGGTGGGGGTCTGAATGAGCAGTTCTTC	14	NA	TRBJ2-1	TRBV25-1	NA
CASRPKGRDTQYF	TGTGCCAGCAGACCAAAAGGGCGGGATACGCAGTATTTT	13	many	TRBJ2-3	TRBV12-3/TRBV12-4	NA
CASNQGRNSYEQYF	TGTGCCAGCAACCAGGGGCGGAACTCCTACGAGCAGTACTTC	14	many	TRBJ2-7	TRBV7-2	NA
CSARVASGRVGQETQYF	TGCAGTGCTAGAGTGGCTAGCGGGAGGGTAGGGCAAGAGACCCAGTACTTC	17	few	TRBJ2-5	TRBV20-1	TRBD2
CASSSSVQDTEAFF	TGCGCCAGCAGCTCAAGTGTCCAGGACACTGAAGCTTTCTTT	14	many	TRBJ1-1	TRBV5-1	NA
CSVTGQSNTEAFF	TGCAGCGTTACGGGACAGTCGAACACTGAAGCTTTCTTT	13	few	TRBJ1-1	TRBV29-1	TRBD1
CAISESVGVGDTQYF	TGTGCCATCAGTGAGTCGGTGGGAGTGGGAGATACGCAGTATTTT	15	many	TRBJ2-3	TRBV10-3	NA
CASSPPGGPNEQFF	TGTGCCAGCAGCCCTCCTGGGGGGCCCAATGAGCAGTTCTTC	14	NA	TRBJ2-1	TRBV9	NA
CASSEWDRDGTEAFF	TGCGCCAGCAGCGAATGGGACAGGGATGGGACTGAAGCTTTCTTT	15	many	TRBJ1-1	TRBV5-1	TRBD1
CASSPLAGLFSGEQYF	TGTGCCAGCAGTCCCCTAGCGGGACTATTCTCTGGTGAGCAGTACTTC	16	few	TRBJ2-7	TRBV27	TRBD2
CASSLDGPSYSPLHF	TGTGCCAGCAGCCTGGACGGACCTTCTTATTCACCCCTCCACTTT	15	few	TRBJ1-6	TRBV5-8	NA
CASSQGQFSDTQYF	TGTGCCAGCAGCCAAGGGCAATTTTCAGATACGCAGTATTTT	14	NA	TRBJ2-3	TRBV7-2	NA
CASSDSGASGLAKNIQYF	TGTGCCAGCAGTGACTCTGGTGCTAGCGGCCTAGCCAAAAACATTCAGTACTTC	18	NA	TRBJ2-4	TRBV6-4	TRBD2
CASSWGLAGGFSTDTQYF	TGTGCCAGCAGCTGGGGACTAGCGGGAGGGTTCAGCACAGATACGCAGTATTTT	18	few	TRBJ2-3	TRBV7-8	TRBD2
CASGLAGTQGELFF	TGTGCCTCGGGACTAGCGGGAACTCAAGGGGAGCTGTTTTTT	14	NA	TRBJ2-2	TRBV10-3	TRBD2
CASSLYAGAIEQYF	TGTGCCAGCAGCTTATACGCGGGAGCCATAGAGCAGTACTTC	14	NA	TRBJ2-7	TRBV7-6	TRBD2
CSARGQPAGDTQYF	TGCAGTGCTCGGGGACAGCCCGCGGGGGATACGCAGTATTTT	14	NA	TRBJ2-3	TRBV20-1	NA
CATSGGAGVYNEQFF	TGTGCCACCAGTGGAGGGGCGGGAGTCTACAATGAGCAGTTCTTC	15	NA	TRBJ2-1	TRBV24-1	TRBD2
CSATPPPERGVGETQYF	TGCAGTGCTACACCCCCCCCCGAGCGGGGGGTGGGGGAGACCCAGTACTTC	17	few	TRBJ2-5	TRBV20-1	TRBD2
CATSSAGASYEQYF	TGTGCCACCAGCAGTGCGGGGGCCTCCTACGAGCAGTACTTC	14	few	TRBJ2-7	TRBV15	NA
CSAMGVGGNSQYF	TGCAGTGCTATGGGTGTGGGGGGGAACTCCCAGTACTTC	13	few	TRBJ2-5	TRBV20-1	TRBD2
CASSLVYGAGELFF	TGCGCCAGCAGCTTGGTTTACGGGGCCGGGGAGCTGTTTTTT	14	NA	TRBJ2-2	TRBV5-1	NA
CASSYREKDTGELFF	TGTGCCAGCAGTTACAGGGAAAAGGACACCGGGGAGCTGTTTTTT	15	few	TRBJ2-2	TRBV6-5	NA
CSARVPSGRNSGYQETQYF	TGCAGTGCTAGAGTCCCAAGCGGGCGCAATTCGGGATACCAAGAGACCCAGTACTTC	19	NA	TRBJ2-5	TRBV20-1	NA
CASSFTSTAETQYF	TGTGCCAGCAGTTTTACTAGCACTGCGGAGACCCAGTACTTC	14	NA	TRBJ2-5	TRBV28	NA
CAISEWGRGYEQYF	TGTGCCATCAGTGAGTGGGGGAGGGGGTACGAGCAGTACTTC	14	NA	TRBJ2-7	TRBV10-3	NA
CSAPPQEGSPQHF	TGCAGTGCTCCCCCCCAAGAGGGATCGCCCCAGCATTTT	13	few	TRBJ1-5	TRBV20-1	NA
CASSQAPGNEQFF	TGTGCCAGCAGCCAGGCCCCCGGGAATGAGCAGTTCTTC	13	few	TRBJ2-1	TRBV7-9	NA
CANGRGSEQFF	TGTGCCAACGGGCGGGGGAGTGAGCAGTTCTTC	11	few	TRBJ2-1	TRBV6-1	TRBD2
CASSFQHTEAFF	TGTGCCAGCAGTTTTCAGCACACTGAAGCTTTCTTT	12	many	TRBJ1-1	TRBV12-3/TRBV12-4	NA
CASGDLAEQPAAKNIQYF	TGTGCCAGCGGTGACCTAGCGGAACAACCTGCAGCCAAAAACATTCAGTACTTC	18	NA	TRBJ2-4	TRBV27	TRBD2